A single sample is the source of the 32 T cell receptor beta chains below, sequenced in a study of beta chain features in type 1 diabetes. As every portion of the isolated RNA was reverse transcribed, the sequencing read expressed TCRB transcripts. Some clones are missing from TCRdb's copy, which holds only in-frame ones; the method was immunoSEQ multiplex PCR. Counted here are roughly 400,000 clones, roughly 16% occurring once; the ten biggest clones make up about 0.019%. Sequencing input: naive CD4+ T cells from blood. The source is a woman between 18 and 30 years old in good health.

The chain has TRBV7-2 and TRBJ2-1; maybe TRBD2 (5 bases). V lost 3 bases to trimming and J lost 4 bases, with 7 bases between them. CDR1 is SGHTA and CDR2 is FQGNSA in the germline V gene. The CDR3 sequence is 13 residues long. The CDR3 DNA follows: TGTGCCAGCAGCTTTAGCGAGTACAATGAGCAGTTCTTC. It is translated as CASSFSEYNEQFF.

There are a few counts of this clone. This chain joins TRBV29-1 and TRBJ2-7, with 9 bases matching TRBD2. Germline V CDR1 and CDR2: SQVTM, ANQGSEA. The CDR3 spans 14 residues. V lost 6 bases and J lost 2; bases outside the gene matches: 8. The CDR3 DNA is TGCAGCGTGGCTATGGCGGGAGGGCCCTACGAGCAGTACTTC. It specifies CSVAMAGGPYEQYF.

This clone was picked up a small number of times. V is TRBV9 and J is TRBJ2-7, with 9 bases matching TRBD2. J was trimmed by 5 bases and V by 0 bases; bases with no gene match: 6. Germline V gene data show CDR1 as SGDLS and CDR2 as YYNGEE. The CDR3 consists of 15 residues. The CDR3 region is CASSVDSGRPHEQYF. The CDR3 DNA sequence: TGTGCCAGCAGCGTAGATAGCGGGAGACCCCACGAGCAGTACTTC. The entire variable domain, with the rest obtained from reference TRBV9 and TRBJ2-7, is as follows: DSGVTQTPKHLITATGQRVTLRCSPRSGDLSVYWYQQSLDQGLQFLIQYYNGEERAKGNILERFSAQQFPDLHSELNLSSLELGDSALYFCASSVDSGRPHEQYFGPGTRLTVT.

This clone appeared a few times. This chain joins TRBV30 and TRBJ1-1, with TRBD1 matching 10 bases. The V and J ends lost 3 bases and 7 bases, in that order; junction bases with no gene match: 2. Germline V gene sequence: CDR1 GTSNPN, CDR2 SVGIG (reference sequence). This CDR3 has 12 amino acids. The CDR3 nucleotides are TGTGCCTGGAGGACAGGGGGCCGTGAAGCTTTCTTT. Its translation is CAWRTGGREAFF.

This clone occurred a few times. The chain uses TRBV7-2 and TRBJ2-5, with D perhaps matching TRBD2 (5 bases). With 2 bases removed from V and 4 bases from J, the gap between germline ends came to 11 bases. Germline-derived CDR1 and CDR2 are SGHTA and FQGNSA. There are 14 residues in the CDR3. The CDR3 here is CASSLYNSGETQYF. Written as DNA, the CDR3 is TGTGCCAGCAGCTTATACAACAGCGGAGAGACCCAGTACTTC.

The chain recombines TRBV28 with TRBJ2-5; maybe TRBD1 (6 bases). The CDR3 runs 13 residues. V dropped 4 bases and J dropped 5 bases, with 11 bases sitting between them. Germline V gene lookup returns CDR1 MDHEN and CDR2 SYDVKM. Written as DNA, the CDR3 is TGTGCCAGCAGTTCAGGACAGCGGGAGACCCAGTACTTC. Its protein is CASSSGQRETQYF.

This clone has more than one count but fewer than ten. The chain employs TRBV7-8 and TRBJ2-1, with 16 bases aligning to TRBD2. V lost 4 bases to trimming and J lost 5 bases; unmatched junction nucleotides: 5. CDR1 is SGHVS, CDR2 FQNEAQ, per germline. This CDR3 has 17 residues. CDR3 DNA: TGTGCCAGCAGCTGGGGACTAGCGGGAGGGAGCAACAATGAGCAGTTCTTC. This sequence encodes CASSWGLAGGSNNEQFF.

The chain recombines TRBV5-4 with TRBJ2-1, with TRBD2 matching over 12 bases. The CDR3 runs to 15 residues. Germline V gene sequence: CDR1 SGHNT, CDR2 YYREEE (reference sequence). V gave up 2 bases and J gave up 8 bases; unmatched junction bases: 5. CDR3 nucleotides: TGTGCCAGCAGCTTCCTAGCGGGAGGGGATTATGAGCAGTTCTTC. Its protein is CASSFLAGGDYEQFF.

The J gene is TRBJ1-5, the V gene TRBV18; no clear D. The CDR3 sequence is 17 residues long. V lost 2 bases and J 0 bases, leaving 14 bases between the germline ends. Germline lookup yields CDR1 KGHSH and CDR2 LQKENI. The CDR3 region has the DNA TGTGCCAGCTCACCATATCGGAGCTTCTATAGCAATCAGCCCCAGCATTTT. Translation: CASSPYRSFYSNQPQHF. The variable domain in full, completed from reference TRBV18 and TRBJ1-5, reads NAGVMQNPRHLVRRRGQEARLRCSPMKGHSHVYWYRQLPEEGLKFMVYLQKENIIDESGMPKERFSAEFPKEGPSILRIQQVVRGDSAAYFCASSPYRSFYSNQPQHFGDGTRLSIL.

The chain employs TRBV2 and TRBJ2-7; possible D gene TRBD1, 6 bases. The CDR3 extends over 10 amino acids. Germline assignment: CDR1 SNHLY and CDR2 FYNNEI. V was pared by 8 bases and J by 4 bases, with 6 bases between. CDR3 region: CASGTYEQYF. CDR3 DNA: TGTGCCAGCGGGACATACGAGCAGTACTTC.

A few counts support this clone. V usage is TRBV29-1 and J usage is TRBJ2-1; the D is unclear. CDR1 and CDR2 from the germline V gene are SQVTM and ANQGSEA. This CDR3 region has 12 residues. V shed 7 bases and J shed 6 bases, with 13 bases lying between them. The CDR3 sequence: CSALTSGNEQFF. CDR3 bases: TGCAGCGCCCTCACCTCCGGCAATGAGCAGTTCTTC.

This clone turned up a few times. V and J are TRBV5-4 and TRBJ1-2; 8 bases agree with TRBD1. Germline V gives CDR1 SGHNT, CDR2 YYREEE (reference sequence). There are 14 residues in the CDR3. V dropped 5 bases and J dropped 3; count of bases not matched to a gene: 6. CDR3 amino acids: CASRDRGLYYGYTF. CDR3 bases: TGTGCCAGCAGAGACAGGGGTTTATACTATGGCTACACCTTC.

The CDR3 reads CASSLTNGRRNEQYF. The CDR3, as DNA: TGTGCCAGCAGCCTGACTAACGGGAGGAGGAACGAGCAGTACTTC. This chain joins TRBV9 and TRBJ2-7; 7 bases align to TRBD2. This CDR3 has 15 residues. Germline trimming cut 4 bases from V and 5 bases from J; bases unmatched to any gene: 12. Germline V gene data show CDR1 as SGDLS and CDR2 as YYNGEE.

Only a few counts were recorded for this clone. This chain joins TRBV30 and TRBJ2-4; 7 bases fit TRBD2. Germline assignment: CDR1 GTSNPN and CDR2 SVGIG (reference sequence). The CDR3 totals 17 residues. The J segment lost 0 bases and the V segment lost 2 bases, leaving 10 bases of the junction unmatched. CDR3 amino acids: CAWSRASGALAKNIQYF. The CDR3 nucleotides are TGTGCCTGGAGTCGGGCTAGCGGAGCCCTAGCCAAAAACATTCAGTACTTC.

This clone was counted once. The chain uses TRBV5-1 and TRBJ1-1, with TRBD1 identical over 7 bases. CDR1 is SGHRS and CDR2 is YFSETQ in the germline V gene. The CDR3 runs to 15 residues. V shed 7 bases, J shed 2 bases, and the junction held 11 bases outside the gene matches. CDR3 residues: CASFLGAGGNTEAFF. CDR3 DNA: TGCGCCAGCTTCCTAGGGGCAGGGGGAAACACTGAAGCTTTCTTT.

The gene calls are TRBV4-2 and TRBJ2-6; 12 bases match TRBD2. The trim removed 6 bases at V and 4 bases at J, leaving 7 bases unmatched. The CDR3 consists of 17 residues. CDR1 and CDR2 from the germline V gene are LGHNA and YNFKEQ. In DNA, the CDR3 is TGTGCCAGCAGGCTAGCGGGAGGGCGTTCGGGGGCCAACGTCCTGACTTTC. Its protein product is CASRLAGGRSGANVLTF.

The CDR3 protein is CASSPRLLRLILRDEQFF. The CDR3 DNA follows: TGTGCCAGCAGCCCCCGCTTACTCAGACTAATTCTGAGGGATGAGCAGTTCTTC. This sequence joins TRBV7-9 and TRBJ2-1; possibly TRBD2 for D (5 bases). V dropped 5 bases and J dropped 8 bases, with 28 bases sitting between them. Germline loops: CDR1 SEHNR, CDR2 FQNEAQ (reference sequence). The CDR3 is 18 amino acids.

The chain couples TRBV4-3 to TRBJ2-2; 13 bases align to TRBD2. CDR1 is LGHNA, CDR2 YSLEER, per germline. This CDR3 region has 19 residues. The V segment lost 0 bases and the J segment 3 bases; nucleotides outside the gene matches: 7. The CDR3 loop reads CASSQEPGLAGVYTGELFF. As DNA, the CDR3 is TGCGCCAGCAGCCAAGAACCAGGACTAGCGGGAGTTTACACCGGGGAGCTGTTTTTT.

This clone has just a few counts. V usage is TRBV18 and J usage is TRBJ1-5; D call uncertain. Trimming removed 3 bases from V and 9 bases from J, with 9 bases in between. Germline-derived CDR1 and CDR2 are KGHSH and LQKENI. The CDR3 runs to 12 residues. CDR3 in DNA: TGTGCCAGCTCACCCCGGGTGGGGCCCCAGCATTTT. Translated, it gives CASSPRVGPQHF.

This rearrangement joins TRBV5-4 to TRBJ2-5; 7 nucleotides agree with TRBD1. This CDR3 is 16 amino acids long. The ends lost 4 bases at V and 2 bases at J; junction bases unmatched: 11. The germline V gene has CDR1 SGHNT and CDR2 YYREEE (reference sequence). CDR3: CASSEGQSPTQETQYF. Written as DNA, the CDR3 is TGTGCCAGCAGCGAGGGACAGTCCCCCACACAAGAGACCCAGTACTTC.

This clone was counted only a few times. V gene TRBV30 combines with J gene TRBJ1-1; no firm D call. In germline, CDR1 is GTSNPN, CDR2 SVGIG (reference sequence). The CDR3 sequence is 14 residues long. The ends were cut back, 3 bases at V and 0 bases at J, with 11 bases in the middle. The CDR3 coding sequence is TGTGCCTGGAGGCGAGAGGCAGTGAACACTGAAGCTTTCTTT. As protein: CAWRREAVNTEAFF.

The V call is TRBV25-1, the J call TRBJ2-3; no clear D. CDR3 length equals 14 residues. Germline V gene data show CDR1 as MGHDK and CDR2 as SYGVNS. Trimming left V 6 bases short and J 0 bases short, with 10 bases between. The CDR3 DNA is TGTGCCAGCAGAATCATACTGAGCACAGATACGCAGTATTTT. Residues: CASRIILSTDTQYF.

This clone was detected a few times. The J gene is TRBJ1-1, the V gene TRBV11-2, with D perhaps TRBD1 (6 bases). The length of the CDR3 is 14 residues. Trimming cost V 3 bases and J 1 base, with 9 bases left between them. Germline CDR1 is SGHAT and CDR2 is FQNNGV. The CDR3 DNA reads TGTGCCAGCAGCTTTGGGGGCCCGAACACTGAAGCTTTCTTT. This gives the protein CASSFGGPNTEAFF.

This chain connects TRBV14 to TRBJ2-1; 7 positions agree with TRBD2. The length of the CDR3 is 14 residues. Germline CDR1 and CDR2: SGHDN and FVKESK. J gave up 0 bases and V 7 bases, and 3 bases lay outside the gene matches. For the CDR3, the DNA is TGTGCCAGCACGGGCGGGAGCTCCTACAATGAGCAGTTCTTC. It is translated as CASTGGSSYNEQFF.

In nucleotides, the CDR3 is TGTGCCAGCAGCTTAGCGGACTTGGCGAGGTACAATGAGCAGTTCTTC. The encoded protein is CASSLADLARYNEQFF. The V and J genes are TRBV7-2 and TRBJ2-1, with D possibly being TRBD2 (5 bases). The CDR3 has 16 amino acids. From germline, CDR1 is SGHTA and CDR2 FQGNSA. Trimming left V 0 bases short and J 4 bases short, with 13 bases between. Drawing the rest from reference TRBV7-2 and TRBJ2-1, the complete variable domain is GAGVSQSPSNKVTEKGKDVELRCDPISGHTALYWYRQSLGQGLEFLIYFQGNSAPDKSGLPSDRFSAERTGGSVSTLTIQRTQQEDSAVYLCASSLADLARYNEQFFGPGTRLTVL.

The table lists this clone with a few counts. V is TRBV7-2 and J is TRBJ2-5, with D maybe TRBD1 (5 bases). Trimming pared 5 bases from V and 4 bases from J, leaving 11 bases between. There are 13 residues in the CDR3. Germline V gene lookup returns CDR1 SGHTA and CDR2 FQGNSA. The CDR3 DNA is TGTGCCAGCAGCCCGAGGACAAGAGAGACCCAGTACTTC. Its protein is CASSPRTRETQYF.

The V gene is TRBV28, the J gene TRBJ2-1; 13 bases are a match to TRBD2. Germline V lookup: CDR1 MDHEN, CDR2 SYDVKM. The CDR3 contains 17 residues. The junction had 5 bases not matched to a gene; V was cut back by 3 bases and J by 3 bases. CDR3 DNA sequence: TGTGCCAGCAGTTTGATTGGGACTAGCGGGATCTACAATGAGCAGTTCTTC. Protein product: CASSLIGTSGIYNEQFF.

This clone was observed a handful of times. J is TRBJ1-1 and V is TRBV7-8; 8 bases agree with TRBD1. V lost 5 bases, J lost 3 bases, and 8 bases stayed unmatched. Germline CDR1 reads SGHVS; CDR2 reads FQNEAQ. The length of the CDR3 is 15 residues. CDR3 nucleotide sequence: TGTGCCAGCAGCCGGACAGGGCGGTTTGACACTGAAGCTTTCTTT. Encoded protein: CASSRTGRFDTEAFF.

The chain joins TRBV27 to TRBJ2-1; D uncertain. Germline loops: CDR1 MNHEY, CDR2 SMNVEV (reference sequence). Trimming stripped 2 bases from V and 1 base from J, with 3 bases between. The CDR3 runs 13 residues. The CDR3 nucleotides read TGTGCCAGCAGTTTACGTTCCTACAATGAGCAGTTCTTC. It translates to CASSLRSYNEQFF.

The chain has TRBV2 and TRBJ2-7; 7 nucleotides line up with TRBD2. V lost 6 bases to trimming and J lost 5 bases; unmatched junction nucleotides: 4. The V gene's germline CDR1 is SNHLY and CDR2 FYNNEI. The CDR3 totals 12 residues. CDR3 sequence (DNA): TGTGCCAGCAGAGCGGGACCCAACGAGCAGTACTTC. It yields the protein CASRAGPNEQYF.

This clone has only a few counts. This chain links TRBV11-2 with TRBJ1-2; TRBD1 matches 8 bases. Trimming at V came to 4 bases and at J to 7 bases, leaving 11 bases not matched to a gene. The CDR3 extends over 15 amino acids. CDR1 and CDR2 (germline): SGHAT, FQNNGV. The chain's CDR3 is CASSWPRGRIGGYTF. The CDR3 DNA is TGTGCCAGCAGCTGGCCCAGGGGGCGGATTGGTGGCTACACCTTC.

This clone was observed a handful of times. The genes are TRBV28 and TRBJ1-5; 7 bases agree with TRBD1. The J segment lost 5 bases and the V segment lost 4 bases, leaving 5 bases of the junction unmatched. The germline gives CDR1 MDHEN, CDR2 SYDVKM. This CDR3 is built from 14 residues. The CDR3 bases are TGTGCCAGCAGTTCGGACAGGTTCGATCAGCCCCAGCATTTT. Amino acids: CASSSDRFDQPQHF.